This TCR beta chain was observed in a study of CXCR3-negative and CXCR3-positive naive CD8 T cells. The naive CD8+ gate required CD45RO-CCR7+CD27+CD95- phenotype. With respect to this clonotype: Its antigen remains unidentified.

The study made its TRB cDNA libraries by 5' RACE, adding UMI labels. From the 5' RACE reads, TCRdb lists one entry per CDR3 protein and no DNA. This sample contains 150,000 or so distinct CDR3 sequences. This CDR3 has 15 residues. Points from the study as a whole: Naive CXCR3-positive and CXCR3-negative cells shared TRBV-TRBJ usage; memory cells diverged. Diversity in memory CD8+ cells fell much lower than the comparably high levels seen in both naive subsets. Researchers report that CXCR3-positive naive cells carry more hydrophobic TRB CDR3s than CXCR3-negative naive cells. Both naive subsets carried similar amounts of surface CD5, so TCR strength was inferred from TRB CDR3 properties.

The V gene is TRBV12-3 or TRBV12-4, the J gene TRBJ2-1; as DNA is missing, the TRBD2 call by TCRdb cannot be tested. The sequencing sample was made of naive CXCR3+ CD8+ T cells from blood. Subset indicated: CD45RO-CCR7+CD27+CD95- naive CD8+ T cells expressing CXCR3 (TNR3+). The origin of this receptor is a human donor in good health. Some clones in this sample may be carry-over from other donors' samples. CDR3 loop: CASTLPLAGRNEQFF.